This T cell receptor beta chain was identified during a study of response to subunit inactivated influenza vaccine. TCRdb fed the RT-PCR reads into MiXCR, producing one record per CDR3 protein. Here the sample spans roughly 550,000 distinct CDR3 sequences, 20% to 25% being singletons. This clonotype came up a few times. The germline CDR1 and CDR2 sequences are MNHEY and SVGEGT. The CDR3 consists of 12 residues. Trimming stripped 8 bases from V and 0 bases from J, with 5 bases between. These data were also reused for a study on T cells expressing NK-cell markers. Per that paper: The authors made TCR beta cDNA libraries by 5'RACE template switching. This switching added a universal primer site and UMIs. Repertoires of TCR beta were obtained from T cells sorted as CD3+CD56+NKG2C+, CD3+CD56+NKG2C- and CD3+CD56-NKG2C+. HCMV seropositivity characterized most of the eight sequenced donors, and seronegativity one. Sorting in several experiments was restricted by an anti-gamma-delta TCR antibody to alpha-beta TCR T cells.

Sequencing used CD4+ T cells sorted from PBMCs, obtained less than 13 days after vaccination. The source is a man aged 50 to 60 who received an inactivated influenza vaccine. The J gene is TRBJ1-5, the V gene TRBV6-2 or TRBV6-3, with D unclear. The CDR3 protein is CASQDSNQPQHF. The CDR3 DNA reads TGTGCCAGCCAGGATAGCAATCAGCCCCAGCATTTT.